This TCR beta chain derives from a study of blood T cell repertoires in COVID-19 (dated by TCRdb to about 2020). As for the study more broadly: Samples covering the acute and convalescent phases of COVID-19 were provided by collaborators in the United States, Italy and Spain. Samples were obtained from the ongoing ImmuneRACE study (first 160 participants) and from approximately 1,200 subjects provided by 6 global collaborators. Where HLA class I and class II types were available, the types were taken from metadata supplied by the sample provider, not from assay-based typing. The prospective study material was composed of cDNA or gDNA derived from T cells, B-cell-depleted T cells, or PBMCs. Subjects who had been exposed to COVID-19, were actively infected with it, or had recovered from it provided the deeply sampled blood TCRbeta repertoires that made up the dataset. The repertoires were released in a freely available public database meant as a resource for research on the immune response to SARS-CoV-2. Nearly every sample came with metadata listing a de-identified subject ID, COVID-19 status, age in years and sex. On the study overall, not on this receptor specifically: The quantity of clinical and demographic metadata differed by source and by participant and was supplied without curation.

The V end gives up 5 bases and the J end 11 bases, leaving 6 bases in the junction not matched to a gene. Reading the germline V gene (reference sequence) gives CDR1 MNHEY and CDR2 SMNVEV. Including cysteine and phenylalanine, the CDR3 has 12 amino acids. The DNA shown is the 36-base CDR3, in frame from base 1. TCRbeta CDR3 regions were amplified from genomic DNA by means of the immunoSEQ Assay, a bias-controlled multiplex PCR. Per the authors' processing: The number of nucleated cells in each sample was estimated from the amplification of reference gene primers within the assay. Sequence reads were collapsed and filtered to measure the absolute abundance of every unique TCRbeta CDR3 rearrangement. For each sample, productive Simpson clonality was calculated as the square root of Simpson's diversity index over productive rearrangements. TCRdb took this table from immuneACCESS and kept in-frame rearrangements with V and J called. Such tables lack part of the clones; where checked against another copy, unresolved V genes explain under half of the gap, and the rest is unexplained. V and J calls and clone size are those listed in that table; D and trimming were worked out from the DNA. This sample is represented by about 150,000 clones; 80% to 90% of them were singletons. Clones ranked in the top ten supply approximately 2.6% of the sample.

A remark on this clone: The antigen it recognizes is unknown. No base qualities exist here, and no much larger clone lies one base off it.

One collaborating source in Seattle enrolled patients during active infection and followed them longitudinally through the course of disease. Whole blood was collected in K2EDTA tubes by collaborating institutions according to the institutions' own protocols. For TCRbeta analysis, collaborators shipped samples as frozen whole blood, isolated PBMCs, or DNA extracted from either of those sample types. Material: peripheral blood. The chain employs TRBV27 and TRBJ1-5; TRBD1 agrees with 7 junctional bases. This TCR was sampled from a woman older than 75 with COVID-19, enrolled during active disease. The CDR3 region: CASSHRDSTQHF. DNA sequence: TGTGCCAGCAGTCACCGGGACAGCACCCAGCATTTT.